A single sample is the source of the 17 T cell receptor beta chains below, sequenced in a study of identical twins. Via MiXCR, TCRdb re-called the 5' RACE reads, giving one row per CDR3 protein. The sample contains 250,000 or so distinct CDR3 sequences, approximately 8.3% of which appear only once. In addition, the sample was reused for a study of yellow fever vaccine responses in identical twins.

Source material: CD8+ T cells sorted from blood. The receptors were sampled from a woman in her late teens or twenties in good health.

This clonotype was counted a few times. This sequence joins TRBV7-8 and TRBJ1-6; tentatively, D is TRBD1 (6 bases). Trimming left V 1 base short and J 16 bases short, with 14 bases between. Germline CDR1 SGHVS, CDR2 FQNEAQ. This CDR3 comprises 13 residues. The CDR3 sequence is CASSLEGDHGLHF. CDR3 sequence (DNA): TGTGCCAGCAGCTTAGAGGGGGACCACGGGCTCCACTTT.

This clonotype was picked up a small number of times. The chain carries TRBV4-2 and TRBJ2-5; 7 bases align to TRBD2. The germline CDR1 and CDR2 sequences are LGHNA and YNFKEQ. The CDR3 sequence is 14 residues long. Trimming removed 0 bases from V and 3 bases from J; junction bases left unmatched: 1. The CDR3 nucleotides read TGTGCCAGCAGCCAAGATGGACTAGAAGAGACCCAGTACTTC. Its translation: CASSQDGLEETQYF.

This clonotype was detected a few times. This sequence joins TRBV28 and TRBJ2-3; possible D gene TRBD2, 5 bases. This CDR3 comprises 13 residues. V gave up 10 bases and J gave up 1 base, with 12 bases separating them. CDR1 is MDHEN and CDR2 is SYDVKM in the germline V gene. CDR3 loop: CATSGPRTDTQYF. For the CDR3, the DNA is TGTGCCACAAGCGGACCCCGCACAGATACGCAGTATTTT.

The CDR3 sequence: CASSFFPAEVDFDQYF. Here the CDR3 DNA reads TGTGCCAGCAGCTTTTTTCCGGCGGAGGTGGACTTTGACCAGTACTTC. The chain is built from TRBV11-2 and TRBJ2-7, with a weak D call TRBD2 (5 bases). Germline CDR1 is SGHAT and CDR2 is FQNNGV. V was pared by 3 bases and J by 10 bases, with 25 bases between. CDR3 size: 16 residues.

This clonotype was recorded at least ten times. The chain recombines TRBV11-2 with TRBJ2-1, with 10 bases aligning to TRBD2. V lost 8 bases and J lost 9; bases outside the gene matches: 4. CDR3 size: 12 residues. The germline gives CDR1 SGHAT, CDR2 FQNNGV. The CDR3 loop is CASASGRGEQFF. The CDR3 bases are TGTGCCAGCGCGAGCGGGAGGGGTGAGCAGTTCTTC. Complete variable domain (other parts from reference TRBV11-2 and TRBJ2-1): EAGVAQSPRYKIIEKRQSVAFWCNPISGHATLYWYQQILGQGPKLLIQFQNNGVVDDSQLPKDRFSAERLKGVDSTLKIQPAKLEDSAVYLCASASGRGEQFFGPGTRLTVL.

This clonotype was seen only a few times. V and J are TRBV7-8 and TRBJ2-3; D tentatively fits TRBD1 or TRBD2 (5 bases each). This CDR3 has 13 amino acids. Trimming removed 5 bases at V and 6 bases at J, with 12 bases between. Germline values: CDR1 SGHVS, CDR2 FQNEAQ. The chain's CDR3 is CASSAGTPDTQYF. The DNA of the CDR3 is TGTGCCAGCAGCGCAGGGACGCCGGATACGCAGTATTTT.

Comments on this clonotype: A single base separates this from a much larger clone, so it may be a read error. The chain joins TRBV20-1 to TRBJ2-1; no firm D call. The germline V gene encodes CDR1 DFQATT and CDR2 SNEGSKA (reference sequence). The CDR3 covers 15 residues. The CDR3 region is CSARGIFPNYNELFF. The CDR3 DNA reads as TGCAGTGCTAGAGGGATATTTCCGAACTACAATGAGCTGTTCTTC.

This clonotype was seen more than once but under ten times. The V call is TRBV7-3, the J call TRBJ2-4; D gene unclear. The CDR3 covers 21 residues. Trimming removed 5 bases from V and 0 bases from J, with 29 bases in between. Per germline, CDR1 SGHTA and CDR2 FQGTGA. The DNA for the CDR3 is TGTGCCAGCAGCCTAAACACCCGATCCTATCCCCCAAATAGAGCCAAAAACATTCAGTACTTC. It yields the protein CASSLNTRSYPPNRAKNIQYF.

This clonotype was seen at least ten times. The rearrangement joins TRBV10-3 to TRBJ2-2; TRBD2 matches at 12 bases. Germline loops: CDR1 ENHRY, CDR2 SYGVKD. The CDR3 is made up of 16 amino acids. V shed 3 bases, J shed 2 bases, and the junction held 1 base outside the gene matches. In DNA form, the CDR3 reads TGTGCCATCAGTGATGGACTAGCGGGAAACACCGGGGAGCTGTTTTTT. Protein: CAISDGLAGNTGELFF.

This clonotype showed up many times. V gene TRBV5-1 combines with J gene TRBJ2-5; 10 positions agree with TRBD1. Germline-derived CDR1 and CDR2 are SGHRS and YFSETQ. V trimming: 3 bases; J trimming: 5 bases; junction bases outside the gene matches: 4. The CDR3 is 14 amino acids. The DNA for the CDR3 is TGCGCCAGCAGCTCGACAGGGGGCTGGGAGACCCAGTACTTC. Protein sequence: CASSSTGGWETQYF.

This clonotype came up many times. This chain connects TRBV5-1 to TRBJ2-7, with 9 positions matching TRBD1. The CDR3 is 13 amino acids. The germline V gene has CDR1 SGHRS and CDR2 YFSETQ. Trimming at V came to 4 bases and at J to 7 bases, leaving 6 bases not matched to a gene. The CDR3 DNA reads as TGCGCCAGCAGCATAGGACAGGGGAGGGAGCAGTACTTC. It codes for CASSIGQGREQYF. Using reference TRBV5-1 and TRBJ2-7 for the parts outside the CDR3, the full variable domain is KAGVTQTPRYLIKTRGQQVTLSCSPISGHRSVSWYQQTPGQGLQFLFEYFSETQRNKGNFPGRFSGRQFSNSRSEMNVSTLELGDSALYLCASSIGQGREQYFGPGTRLTVT.

The sample holds many counts of this clonotype. Its ends do not fully match the called genes, so a read error is possible. The chain is built from TRBV7-9 and TRBJ1-6; D unclear. Germline V gene sequence: CDR1 SEHNR, CDR2 FQNEAQ (reference sequence). This CDR3 is 11 amino acids long. This CDR3 reads CASSLGAIASF. The CDR3 DNA follows: TGTGCCAGCAGCTTAGGTGCGATCGCTAGTTTT.

The rearrangement uses TRBV14 and TRBJ2-7; the D is unclear. Germline-derived CDR1 and CDR2 are SGHDN and FVKESK. Trimming pared 2 bases from V and 2 bases from J, leaving 16 bases between. The CDR3 length is 16 residues. The DNA of the CDR3 is TGTGCCAGCAGCCAAACCCTAGGAAAGGATCCCTACGAGCAGTACTTC. Translated: CASSQTLGKDPYEQYF.

This clonotype came up many times. The chain links TRBV10-3 to TRBJ1-3; 8 nucleotides match TRBD1. The CDR3 extends over 15 amino acids. Germline assignment: CDR1 ENHRY and CDR2 SYGVKD. Losses at the gene ends were 1 base for V and 6 bases for J; bases not matched to a gene: 5. CDR3 DNA: TGTGCCATCAGTGAGTTAGCAGGGGGCGAAAACACCATATATTTT. Translating it yields CAISELAGGENTIYF.

A few counts support this clonotype. The chain has TRBV5-1 and TRBJ2-5, with D possibly being TRBD1 or TRBD2 (5 bases each). There are 13 residues in the CDR3. Germline lookup yields CDR1 SGHRS and CDR2 YFSETQ. The germline V and J ends were trimmed by 5 bases and 5 bases, with 13 bases remaining between them. CDR3 sequence reads: CASRNEWGETQYF. CDR3 nucleotides: TGCGCCAGCAGAAACGAGTGGGGGGAGACCCAGTACTTC.

This clonotype was counted ten times or more. V usage is TRBV7-9 and J usage is TRBJ2-1; the D is unclear. This CDR3 spans 13 amino acids. Germline CDR1 is SEHNR and CDR2 is FQNEAQ (reference sequence). With 1 base removed from V and 7 bases from J, the gap between germline ends came to 8 bases. The CDR3, as DNA: TGTGCCAGCAGCTTAGACCCATGGAATGAGCAGTTCTTC. Protein product: CASSLDPWNEQFF.

At least ten counts were recorded for this clonotype. This rearrangement joins TRBV11-2 to TRBJ2-1, with TRBD2 matching over 7 bases. Germline lookup yields CDR1 SGHAT and CDR2 FQNNGV. J was trimmed by 1 base and V by 0 bases; bases with no gene match: 3. The CDR3 is 16 amino acids. The CDR3 DNA reads as TGTGCCAGCAGCTTAGAAGGCGGGAGTTCCTACAATGAGCAGTTCTTC. Encoded protein: CASSLEGGSSYNEQFF. The full variable domain, completed using reference TRBV11-2 and TRBJ2-1, is EAGVAQSPRYKIIEKRQSVAFWCNPISGHATLYWYQQILGQGPKLLIQFQNNGVVDDSQLPKDRFSAERLKGVDSTLKIQPAKLEDSAVYLCASSLEGGSSYNEQFFGPGTRLTVL.